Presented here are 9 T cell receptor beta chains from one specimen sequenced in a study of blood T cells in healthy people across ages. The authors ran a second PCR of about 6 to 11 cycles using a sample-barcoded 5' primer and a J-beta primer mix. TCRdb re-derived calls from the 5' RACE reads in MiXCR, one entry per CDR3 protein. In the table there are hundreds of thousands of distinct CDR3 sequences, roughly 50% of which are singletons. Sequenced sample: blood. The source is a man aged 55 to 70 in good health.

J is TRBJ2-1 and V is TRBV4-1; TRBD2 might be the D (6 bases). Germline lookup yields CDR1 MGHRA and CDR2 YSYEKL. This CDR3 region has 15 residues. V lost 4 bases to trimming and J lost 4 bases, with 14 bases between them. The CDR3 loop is CASSRGTQDYNEQFF. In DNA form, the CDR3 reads TGCGCCAGCAGCCGAGGGACTCAGGATTACAATGAGCAGTTCTTC.

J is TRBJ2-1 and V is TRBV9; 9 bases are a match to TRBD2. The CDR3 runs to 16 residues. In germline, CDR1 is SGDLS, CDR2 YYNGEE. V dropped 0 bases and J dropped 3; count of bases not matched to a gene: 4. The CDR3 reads CASSVGSGGNYNEQFF. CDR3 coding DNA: TGTGCCAGCAGCGTAGGAAGCGGGGGGAACTACAATGAGCAGTTCTTC.

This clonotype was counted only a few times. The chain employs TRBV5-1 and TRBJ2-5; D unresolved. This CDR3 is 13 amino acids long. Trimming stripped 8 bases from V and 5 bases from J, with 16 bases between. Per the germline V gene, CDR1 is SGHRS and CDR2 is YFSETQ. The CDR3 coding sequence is TGCGCCAGTCAAAGGGAAACCCAGGAGACCCAGTACTTC. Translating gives CASQRETQETQYF.

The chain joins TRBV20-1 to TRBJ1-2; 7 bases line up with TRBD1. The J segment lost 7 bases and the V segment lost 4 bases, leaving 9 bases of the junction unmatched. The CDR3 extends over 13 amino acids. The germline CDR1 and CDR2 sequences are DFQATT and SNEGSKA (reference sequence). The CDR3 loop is CSATIRGSGGYTF. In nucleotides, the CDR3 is TGCAGTGCTACAATCAGGGGGTCAGGTGGCTACACCTTC.

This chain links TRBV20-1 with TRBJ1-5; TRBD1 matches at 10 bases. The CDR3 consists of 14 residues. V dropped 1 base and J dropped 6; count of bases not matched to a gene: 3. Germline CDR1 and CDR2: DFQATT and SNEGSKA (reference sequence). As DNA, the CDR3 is TGCAGTGCTAGAGGTGGGACAGGGGCTCAGCCCCAGCATTTT. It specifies CSARGGTGAQPQHF.

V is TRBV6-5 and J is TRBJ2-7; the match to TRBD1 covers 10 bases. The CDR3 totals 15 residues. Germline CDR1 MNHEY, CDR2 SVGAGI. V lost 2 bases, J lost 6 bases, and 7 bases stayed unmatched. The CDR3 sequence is CASSYQGQGYSEQYF. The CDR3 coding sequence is TGTGCCAGCAGTTACCAGGGACAGGGGTATTCCGAGCAGTACTTC.

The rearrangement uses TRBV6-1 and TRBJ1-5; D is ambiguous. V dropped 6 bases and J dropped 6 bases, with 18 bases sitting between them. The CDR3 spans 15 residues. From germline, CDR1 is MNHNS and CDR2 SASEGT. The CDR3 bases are TGTGCCAGCAGCGCAAGTAGGGAGGCAATTCAGCCCCAGCATTTT. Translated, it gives CASSASREAIQPQHF.

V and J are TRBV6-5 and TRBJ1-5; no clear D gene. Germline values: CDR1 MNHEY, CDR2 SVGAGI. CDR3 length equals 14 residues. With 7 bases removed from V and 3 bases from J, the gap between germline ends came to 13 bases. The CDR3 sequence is CASIDQQYNQPQHF. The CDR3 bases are TGTGCCAGCATCGACCAACAGTACAATCAGCCCCAGCATTTT.

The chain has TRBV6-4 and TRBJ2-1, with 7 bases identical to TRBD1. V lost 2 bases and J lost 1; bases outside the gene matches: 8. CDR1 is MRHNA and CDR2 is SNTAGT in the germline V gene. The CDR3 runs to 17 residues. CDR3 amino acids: CASSDPDRPGSYNEQFF. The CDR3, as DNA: TGTGCCAGCAGTGACCCGGACAGGCCAGGGTCCTACAATGAGCAGTTCTTC.